This paragraph covers one T cell receptor beta chain sequence. The data belong to a study of blood T cell repertoires in COVID-19. Assay: immunoSEQ multiplex PCR; the TCRdb copy retains only in-frame clones and omits some. The sample lists about 68,000 clones; approximately 90% were seen once. The germline V gene encodes CDR1 MNHEY and CDR2 SMNVEV (reference sequence). This CDR3 has 14 residues. The V end was cut by 7 bases, the J end by 0 bases, with 13 bases between. Sequences were obtained from peripheral blood. The chain is built from TRBV27 and TRBJ2-7, with a possible D match to TRBD1 (6 bases). This TCR was recovered from a woman aged 45-59 years with COVID-19, enrolled during active disease. The chain's CDR3 is CASKDRLSSYEQYF. Written as DNA, the CDR3 is TGTGCCAGCAAGGACAGACTTTCCTCCTACGAGCAGTACTTC.